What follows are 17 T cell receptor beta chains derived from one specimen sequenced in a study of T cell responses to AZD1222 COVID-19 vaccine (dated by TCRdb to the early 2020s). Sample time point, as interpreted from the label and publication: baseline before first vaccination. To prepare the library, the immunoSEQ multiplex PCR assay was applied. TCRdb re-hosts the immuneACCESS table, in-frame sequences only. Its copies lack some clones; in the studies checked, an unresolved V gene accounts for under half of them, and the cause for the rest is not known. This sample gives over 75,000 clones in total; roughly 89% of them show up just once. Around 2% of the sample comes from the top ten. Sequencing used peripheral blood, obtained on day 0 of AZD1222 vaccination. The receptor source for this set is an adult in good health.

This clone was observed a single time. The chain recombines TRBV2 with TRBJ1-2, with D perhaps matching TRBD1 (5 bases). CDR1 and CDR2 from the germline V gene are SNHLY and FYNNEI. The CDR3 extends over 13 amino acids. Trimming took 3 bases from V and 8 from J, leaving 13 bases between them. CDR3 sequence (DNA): TGTGCCAGCAGTGAGAATCAGGGAGGAGGCTACACCTTC. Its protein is CASSENQGGGYTF.

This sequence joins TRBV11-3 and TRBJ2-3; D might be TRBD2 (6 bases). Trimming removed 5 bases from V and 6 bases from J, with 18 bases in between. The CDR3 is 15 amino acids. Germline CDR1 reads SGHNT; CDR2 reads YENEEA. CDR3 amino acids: CASSQNPGVGDTQYF. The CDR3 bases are TGTGCCAGCAGCCAAAACCCGGGGGTGGGGGATACGCAGTATTTT.

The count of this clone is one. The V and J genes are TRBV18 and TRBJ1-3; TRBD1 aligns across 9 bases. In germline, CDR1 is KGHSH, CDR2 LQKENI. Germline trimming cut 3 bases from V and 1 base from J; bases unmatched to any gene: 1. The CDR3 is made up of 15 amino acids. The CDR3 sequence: CASSPGTGSGNTIYF. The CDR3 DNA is TGTGCCAGCTCACCTGGGACAGGGTCTGGAAACACCATATATTTT.

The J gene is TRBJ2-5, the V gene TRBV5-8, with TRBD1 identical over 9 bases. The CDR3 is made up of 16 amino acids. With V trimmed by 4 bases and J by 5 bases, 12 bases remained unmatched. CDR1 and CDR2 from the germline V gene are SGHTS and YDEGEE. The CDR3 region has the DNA TGTGCCAGCAGCCCTCTGAGGGACAGGGTGGAGGAGACCCAGTACTTC. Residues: CASSPLRDRVEETQYF.

Here the CDR3 reads CASSLLAGTYEQYF. DNA for the CDR3: TGTGCCAGTAGTTTACTAGCGGGAACCTACGAGCAGTACTTC. The rearrangement joins TRBV19 to TRBJ2-7; 10 bases fit TRBD2. In germline, CDR1 is LNHDA, CDR2 SQIVND (reference sequence). The CDR3 consists of 14 residues. Trimming cost V 5 bases and J 2 bases; bases outside gene matches: 3.

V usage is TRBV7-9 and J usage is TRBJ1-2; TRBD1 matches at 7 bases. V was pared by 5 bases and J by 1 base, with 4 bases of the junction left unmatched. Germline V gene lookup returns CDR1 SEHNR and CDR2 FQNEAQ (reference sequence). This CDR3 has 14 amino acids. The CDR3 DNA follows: TGTGCCAGCAGCCCTGGGACAGTTAACTATGGCTACACCTTC. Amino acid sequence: CASSPGTVNYGYTF.

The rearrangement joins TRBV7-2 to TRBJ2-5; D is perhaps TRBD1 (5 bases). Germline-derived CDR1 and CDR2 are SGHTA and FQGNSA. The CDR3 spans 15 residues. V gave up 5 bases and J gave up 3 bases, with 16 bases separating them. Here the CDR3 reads CASSPRRQFEETQYF. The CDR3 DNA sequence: TGTGCCAGCAGCCCCCGGAGACAGTTCGAAGAGACCCAGTACTTC.

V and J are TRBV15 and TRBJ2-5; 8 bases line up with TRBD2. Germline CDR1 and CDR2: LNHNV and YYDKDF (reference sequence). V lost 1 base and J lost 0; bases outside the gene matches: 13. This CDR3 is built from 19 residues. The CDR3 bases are TGTGCCACCAGCAGAGTCGCGGGACTAGTTGCGGGGTACCAAGAGACCCAGTACTTC. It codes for CATSRVAGLVAGYQETQYF.

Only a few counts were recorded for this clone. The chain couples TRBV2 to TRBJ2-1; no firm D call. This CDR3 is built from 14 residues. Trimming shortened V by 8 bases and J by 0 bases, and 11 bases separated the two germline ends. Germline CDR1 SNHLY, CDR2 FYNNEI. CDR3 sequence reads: CASRPVPSYNEQFF. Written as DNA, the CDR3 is TGTGCCAGCCGCCCTGTGCCCTCCTACAATGAGCAGTTCTTC.

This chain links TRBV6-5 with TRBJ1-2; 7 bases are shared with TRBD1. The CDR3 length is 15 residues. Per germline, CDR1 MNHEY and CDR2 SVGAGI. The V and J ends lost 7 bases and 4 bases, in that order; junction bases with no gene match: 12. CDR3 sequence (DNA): TGTGCCAGCACCCGCGAGGCAGGGGGAGGCTATGGCTACACCTTC. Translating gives CASTREAGGGYGYTF.

The chain's CDR3 is CASSKSMNTEAFF. In nucleotides, the CDR3 is TGTGCCAGCAGCAAGAGCATGAACACTGAAGCTTTCTTT. This chain uses TRBV7-8 with TRBJ1-1; no definite D call. The CDR3 runs 13 residues. The germline gives CDR1 SGHVS, CDR2 FQNEAQ. The germline V and J ends were trimmed by 5 bases and 0 bases, with 7 bases remaining between them.

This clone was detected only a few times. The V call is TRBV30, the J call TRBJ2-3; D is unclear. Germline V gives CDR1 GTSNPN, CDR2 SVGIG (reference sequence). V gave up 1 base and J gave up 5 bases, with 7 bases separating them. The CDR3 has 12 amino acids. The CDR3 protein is CAWSGSGDTQYF. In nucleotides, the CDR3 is TGTGCCTGGAGTGGCTCTGGAGATACGCAGTATTTT.

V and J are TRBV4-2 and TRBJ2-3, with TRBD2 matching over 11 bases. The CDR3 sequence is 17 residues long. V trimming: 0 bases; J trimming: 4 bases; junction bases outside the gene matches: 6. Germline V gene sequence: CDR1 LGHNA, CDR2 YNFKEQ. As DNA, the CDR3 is TGTGCCAGCAGCCAAGATCCGGCTAGCGGGGGGTCAGATACGCAGTATTTT. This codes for CASSQDPASGGSDTQYF.

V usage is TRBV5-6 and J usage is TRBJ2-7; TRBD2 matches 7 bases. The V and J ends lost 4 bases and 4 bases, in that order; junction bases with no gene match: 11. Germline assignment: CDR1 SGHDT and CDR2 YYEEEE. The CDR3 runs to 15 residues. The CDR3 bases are TGTGCCAGCAGCCCGGGCGGCGCTAGCGGTTACGAGCAGTACTTC. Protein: CASSPGGASGYEQYF.

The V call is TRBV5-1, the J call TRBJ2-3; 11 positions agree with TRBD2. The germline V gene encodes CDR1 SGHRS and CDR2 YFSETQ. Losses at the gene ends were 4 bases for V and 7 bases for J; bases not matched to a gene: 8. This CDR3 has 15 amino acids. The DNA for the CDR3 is TGCGCCAGCAGCACCTCTAGCGGGAGGACTAATACGCAGTATTTT. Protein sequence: CASSTSSGRTNTQYF.

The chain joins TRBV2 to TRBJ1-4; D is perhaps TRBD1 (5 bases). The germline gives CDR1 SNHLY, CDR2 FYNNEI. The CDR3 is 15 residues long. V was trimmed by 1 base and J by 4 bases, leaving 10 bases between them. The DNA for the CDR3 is TGTGCCAGCAGTGAAGGAACAGGCCTTAATGAAAAACTGTTTTTT. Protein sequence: CASSEGTGLNEKLFF.

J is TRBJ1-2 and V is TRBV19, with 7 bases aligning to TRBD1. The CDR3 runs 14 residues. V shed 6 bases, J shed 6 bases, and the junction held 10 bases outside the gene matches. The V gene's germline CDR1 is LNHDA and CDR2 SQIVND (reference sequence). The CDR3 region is CASRETGPIDGYTF. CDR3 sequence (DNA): TGTGCCAGTAGGGAGACAGGGCCAATCGATGGCTACACCTTC.